Listed here are 13 T cell receptor beta chains from one sample, sequenced in a study of blood T cell repertoires in COVID-19. The method was immunoSEQ multiplex PCR; TCRdb's version includes in-frame clones alone and lacks a portion of them. Of under 300,000 clones listed, around 86% are singletons. The sample taken for sequencing was peripheral blood. The receptor set was obtained from a human donor in a cohort sampled during active COVID-19.

The chain is built from TRBV5-4 and TRBJ2-1; D is perhaps TRBD2 (5 bases). Per germline, CDR1 SGHNT and CDR2 YYREEE (reference sequence). Deletions cut 0 bases from V and 6 bases from J, with 7 bases between. The CDR3 covers 13 residues. As DNA, the CDR3 is TGTGCCAGCAGCTTGGGACTATCCAATGAGCAGTTCTTC. It is translated as CASSLGLSNEQFF.

In this sample, this clone turned up once. The chain joins TRBV7-2 to TRBJ2-3; 7 nucleotides match TRBD2. Unmatched junction bases numbered 10, after V lost 2 bases and J lost 11 bases. The germline CDR1 and CDR2 sequences are SGHTA and FQGNSA. The CDR3 loop spans 14 amino acids. CDR3 protein: CASSLLTGGKGQYF. As DNA, the CDR3 is TGTGCCAGCAGCTTATTAACGGGAGGAAAGGGGCAGTATTTT.

CDR3 in DNA: TGTGCCAGTAGCCAGGGACTGCTTGCAACTAATGAAAAACTGTTTTTT. Translating it yields CASSQGLLATNEKLFF. The chain has TRBV19 and TRBJ1-4; possible D gene TRBD1, 5 bases. The ends were cut back, 6 bases at V and 0 bases at J, with 14 bases in the middle. Germline CDR1 and CDR2: LNHDA and SQIVND (reference sequence). CDR3 length equals 16 residues.

The chain carries TRBV30 and TRBJ2-7; TRBD2 aligns across 7 bases. The CDR3 runs 15 residues. Germline CDR1 reads GTSNPN; CDR2 reads SVGIG (reference sequence). V dropped 1 base and J dropped 3; count of bases not matched to a gene: 9. The DNA for the CDR3 is TGTGCCTGGAGTGGGACTAGGAGCGACCGCTACGAGCAGTACTTC. Amino acid sequence: CAWSGTRSDRYEQYF. The whole variable domain, remainder taken from reference TRBV30 and TRBJ2-7, is SQTIHQWPATLVQPVGSPLSLECTVEGTSNPNLYWYRQAAGRGLQLLFYSVGIGQISSEVPQNLSASRPQDRQFILSSKKLLLSDSGFYLCAWSGTRSDRYEQYFGPGTRLTVT.

This chain uses TRBV6-6 with TRBJ2-2; weak D call: TRBD1 (5 bases). CDR3 length: 14 residues. The V gene's germline CDR1 is MNHNY and CDR2 SVGAGI (reference sequence). Trimming removed 6 bases from V and 1 base from J, with 9 bases in between. The CDR3 DNA is TGTGCCAGCAGCTTTACAGGGAACACCGGGGAGCTGTTTTTT. The encoded protein is CASSFTGNTGELFF.

This chain links TRBV15 with TRBJ2-1; the D gene is possibly TRBD2 (6 bases). The germline V gene has CDR1 LNHNV and CDR2 YYDKDF (reference sequence). The ends were cut back, 5 bases at V and 7 bases at J, with 18 bases in the middle. The CDR3 has 15 amino acids. CDR3 coding DNA: TGTGCCACCAGCCCCGCGGGGACGGTAATTAATGAGCAGTTCTTC. Translating it yields CATSPAGTVINEQFF.

The chain's CDR3 is CASRLAGGRNEQFF. In nucleotides, the CDR3 is TGTGCCAGCAGATTAGCGGGAGGACGTAATGAGCAGTTCTTC. The chain employs TRBV5-6 and TRBJ2-1; 10 positions agree with TRBD2. CDR1 is SGHDT, CDR2 YYEEEE, per germline. The CDR3 length is 14 residues. V dropped 5 bases and J dropped 7; count of bases not matched to a gene: 6.

J is TRBJ2-1 and V is TRBV5-4; TRBD2 agrees at 7 bases. With V trimmed by 10 bases and J by 5 bases, 12 bases remained unmatched. The CDR3 extends over 14 amino acids. Germline lookup yields CDR1 SGHNT and CDR2 YYREEE (reference sequence). The CDR3 spells CAGGTGTTHNEQFF. In nucleotides, the CDR3 is TGTGCCGGGGGGACCGGGACTACCCACAATGAGCAGTTCTTC.

The CDR3, as DNA: TGTGCCAGCACCCAACTTGACTATGGCTACACCTTC. Its translation is CASTQLDYGYTF. The chain combines TRBV6-1 with TRBJ1-2; no definite D call. The germline CDR1 and CDR2 sequences are MNHNS and SASEGT. Trimming took off 7 bases at V and 3 bases at J, with 9 bases between the two ends. This CDR3 is 12 amino acids long.

V gene TRBV5-1 combines with J gene TRBJ2-5, with a possible D match to TRBD1 (6 bases). Trimming left V 0 bases short and J 5 bases short, with 8 bases between. The CDR3 is 13 residues long. The germline V gene has CDR1 SGHRS and CDR2 YFSETQ. The DNA for the CDR3 is TGCGCCAGCAGCTTGGGGGGGCCGGAGACCCAGTACTTC. Protein product: CASSLGGPETQYF.

This chain connects TRBV6-5 to TRBJ2-7, with 9 bases aligning to TRBD1. Losses at the gene ends were 6 bases for V and 2 bases for J; bases not matched to a gene: 5. CDR1 and CDR2 from the germline V gene are MNHEY and SVGAGI. The length of the CDR3 is 14 residues. The CDR3 reads CASRGRQGAYEQYF. CDR3 in DNA: TGTGCCAGCAGGGGTCGACAGGGGGCCTACGAGCAGTACTTC.

This clone was seen just once. The genes are TRBV7-2 and TRBJ2-7, with 7 bases that match TRBD2. Germline V CDR1 and CDR2: SGHTA, FQGNSA. Germline trimming cut 2 bases from V and 3 bases from J; bases unmatched to any gene: 7. CDR3 length: 15 residues. In DNA form, the CDR3 reads TGTGCCAGCAGCTTAAGGGCTAGCGGTCTCTACGAGCAGTACTTC. Translated, it gives CASSLRASGLYEQYF.

V and J are TRBV25-1 and TRBJ1-2; TRBD1 matches 8 bases. CDR1 and CDR2 (germline): MGHDK, SYGVNS. This CDR3 contains 11 residues. With V trimmed by 6 bases and J by 13 bases, 7 bases remained unmatched. CDR3 loop: CASSRTGTFTF. As DNA, the CDR3 is TGTGCCAGCAGCAGGACAGGGACCTTCACCTTC.